These T cell receptor beta chains were read from a single sample in a study of radiotherapy plus CTLA-4 blockade in lung cancer. Here immunoSEQ multiplex PCR was the method, and the copy in TCRdb shows in-frame clones only, minus some. The repertoire has approximately 28,000 clones, roughly three quarters of them found once; the top ten carry roughly 17%. This specimen was peripheral blood, taken from a patient treated with radiotherapy plus ipilimumab. The origin of the receptors is a human donor with non-small cell lung cancer that progressed on radiotherapy plus ipilimumab. Both conserved end residues are part of each CDR3. The order of the fields is J gene, V gene, clone size, D gene, CDR3 DNA, CDR3 protein. A D gene is named only where the DNA matches it firmly. The listing skips clone size in some rows; elsewhere it reads once, few, many or a size class.

TRBJ1-2	TRBV9	.	TRBD1	TGTGCCAGCAGCGTTTCCCGGGACAGGGCCAACTATGGCTACACCTTC	CASSVSRDRANYGYTF
TRBJ2-3	TRBV9	few	.	TGTGCCAGCAGCGTAGTGGCAGGGCCCACAGATACGCAGTATTTT	CASSVVAGPTDTQYF
TRBJ1-2	TRBV27	.	.	TGTGCCAGCAGTTCTCTGGGGGCAAGAGGGTATGGCTACACCTTC	CASSSLGARGYGYTF
TRBJ1-1	TRBV6-1	.	.	TGTGCCAGCAGTGAATCTCTGGGGGGGAACACTGAAGCTTTCTTT	CASSESLGGNTEAFF
TRBJ1-5	TRBV7-9	.	.	TGTGCCAGCAGCTTAGCGGGTAGCAATCAGCCCCAGCATTTT	CASSLAGSNQPQHF
TRBJ1-6	TRBV18	few	TRBD1	TGTGCCAGCTCACCAGTGGACAGGTTAGATTCACCCCTCCACTTT	CASSPVDRLDSPLHF
TRBJ1-6	TRBV9	few	TRBD1	TGTGCCAGCAGTGAGGGACAGGGTAAGAATTCCCTCCACTTT	CASSEGQGKNSLHF
TRBJ2-7	TRBV28	few	.	TGTGCCAGCAGTTCCCTATTTAGGACAGTTGGACTTTACGAGCAGTACTTC	CASSSLFRTVGLYEQYF
TRBJ2-1	TRBV19	.	TRBD1	TGTGCCAGTAGTCCGCGGGACAGGGTTTTGGATGAGCAGTTCTTC	CASSPRDRVLDEQFF
TRBJ1-1	TRBV18	.	.	TGTGCCAGCTCACCTTCCGCCGGCAGTGAAGCTTTCTTT	CASSPSAGSEAFF
TRBJ1-1	TRBV4-3	.	TRBD1	TGCGCCAGCAGCCAGATAGACCCGGACAGGGTGAACACTGAAGCTTTCTTT	CASSQIDPDRVNTEAFF
TRBJ1-2	TRBV4-1	.	TRBD1	TGCGCCAGCAGCCAAGTCATACAGGGGGACTATGGCTACACCTTC	CASSQVIQGDYGYTF
TRBJ1-1	TRBV6-5	once	.	TGTGCCAGCAGTTACGGGGGAATCGCTGAAGCTTTCTTT	CASSYGGIAEAFF
TRBJ2-5	TRBV4-1	.	TRBD2	TGCGCCAGCAGCCAGGCTAGCGGGGGGTTCCAAGAGACCCAGTACTTC	CASSQASGGFQETQYF
TRBJ2-7	TRBV6-5	.	TRBD2	TGTGCCACCTCGAGACTAGCGGGGACCTACGAGCAGTACTTC	CATSRLAGTYEQYF
TRBJ2-1	TRBV4-3	.	.	TGCGCCAGCAGCCAAGAAACAGGGCAGTCCTACAATGAGCAGTTCTTC	CASSQETGQSYNEQFF
TRBJ2-3	TRBV4-1	.	.	TGCGCCAGCAGCCAAGAACCTGGGGGGAACACAGATACGCAGTATTTT	CASSQEPGGNTDTQYF
TRBJ2-7	TRBV6-5	.	TRBD1	TGTGCCAGCAGTTCCCGGGACAGTTCCTACGAGCAGTACTTC	CASSSRDSSYEQYF
TRBJ2-5	TRBV2	.	.	TGTGCCAGCAGGGCAGGGCAAGGCCAAGAGACCCAGTACTTC	CASRAGQGQETQYF
TRBJ1-1	TRBV4-3	.	.	TGCGCCAGCAGCCAAGATATAGCTGGGAGTGCAGGGTCTGAAGCTTTCTTT	CASSQDIAGSAGSEAFF
TRBJ1-1	TRBV5-4	.	.	TGTGCCAGCAGCTTGGCTGGCTCCATGAACACTGAAGCTTTCTTT	CASSLAGSMNTEAFF
TRBJ2-6	TRBV4-1	.	.	TGCGCCAGCAGCCAAGATTGGAGCTCTGGGGCCAACGTCCTGACTTTC	CASSQDWSSGANVLTF
TRBJ1-2	TRBV7-9	.	.	TGTGCCAGCAGCTCACGGAGGGGGGTGGAGAGCTATGGCTACACCTTC	CASSSRRGVESYGYTF
TRBJ2-3	TRBV2	.	.	TGTGCCAGCATCGGGGAGCGGGATACGCAGTATTTT	CASIGERDTQYF
TRBJ2-2	TRBV9	.	TRBD2	TGTGCCAGCAGCGTCACTAGCGGGGGCCAGACCGGGGAGCTGTTTTTT	CASSVTSGGQTGELFF
TRBJ2-1	TRBV6-5	few	.	TGTGCCAGCAGTTACCAAACCCATCCTGGCAATGAGCAGTTCTTC	CASSYQTHPGNEQFF
TRBJ2-4	TRBV10-3	.	.	TGTGCCATCAGAGACAGCCTAGCCAAAAACATTCAGTACTTC	CAIRDSLAKNIQYF
TRBJ2-1	TRBV5-4	.	.	TGTGCCAGCAGCTCTTTCAATGAGCAGTTCTTC	CASSSFNEQFF
TRBJ2-1	TRBV4-1	.	TRBD2	TGCGCCAGCAGCCCCTCTGGGGGGGGTGAGCAGTTCTTC	CASSPSGGGEQFF
TRBJ1-1	TRBV28	.	.	TGTGCCAGCAGTGGGGATTTGAACACTGAAGCTTTCTTT	CASSGDLNTEAFF
TRBJ1-5	TRBV6-1	.	.	TGTGCCAGCAGTGCAGATCAGCCCCAGCATTTT	CASSADQPQHF
TRBJ2-1	TRBV2	.	.	TGTGCCAGCAGGGGCGACGGGGATGAGCAGTTCTTC	CASRGDGDEQFF
TRBJ1-3	TRBV5-6	.	.	TGTGCCAGCAGCCACCCAGGGACGATCTCTGGAAACACCATATATTTT	CASSHPGTISGNTIYF
TRBJ2-7	TRBV5-6	few	.	TGTGCCAGCAGCTTGGGACGCTCCTACGAGCAGTACTTC	CASSLGRSYEQYF
TRBJ2-3	TRBV7-2	.	.	TGTGCTACCGAAGGACGCATTGAAGGGAGCACAGATACGCAGTATTTT	CATEGRIEGSTDTQYF
TRBJ1-4	TRBV14	.	.	TGTGCCAGCAGCCAGGGGGCAGGTTCTGGTGAAAAACTGTTTTTT	CASSQGAGSGEKLFF
TRBJ1-2	TRBV19	few	TRBD1	TGTGCCAGTAGTATACTGGGACAGAGAAACTATGGCTACACCTTC	CASSILGQRNYGYTF
TRBJ2-3	TRBV10-3	few	TRBD1	TGTGCCATCAGCCCGGGACAGGAGGACACAGATACGCAGTATTTT	CAISPGQEDTDTQYF
TRBJ2-7	TRBV5-1	.	TRBD1	TGCGCCAGCGGACTAACAACCGGGACAGGGACCCGCGAGCAGTACTTC	CASGLTTGTGTREQYF
TRBJ2-7	TRBV10-2	.	TRBD2	TGCGCCAGCCGCGGGAGTACCTACGAGCAGTACTTC	CASRGSTYEQYF
TRBJ2-7	TRBV18	.	TRBD1	TGTGCCAGCTCTCAAAGGACAGGGTCCACCTACGAGCAGTACTTC	CASSQRTGSTYEQYF
TRBJ1-1	TRBV7-8	.	.	TGTGCCAGCAAGGGGGGCGGGGACACTGAAGCTTTCTTT	CASKGGGDTEAFF
TRBJ1-5	TRBV2	once	TRBD1	TGTGCCAGCAGTGAACAGGGGGGCAATCAGCCCCAGCATTTT	CASSEQGGNQPQHF
TRBJ2-2	TRBV9	.	TRBD1	TGTGCCAGCAGCGTAGCGGACAGGGCTTACACCGGGGAGCTGTTTTTT	CASSVADRAYTGELFF
TRBJ2-2	TRBV18	.	TRBD1	TGTGCCAGCTCACCGACAGGGGGGCACGGGGAGCTGTTTTTT	CASSPTGGHGELFF
TRBJ1-1	TRBV4-1	once	.	TGCGCCAGCAGCCAATACTTGGGAGGAAGCACTGAAGCTTTCTTT	CASSQYLGGSTEAFF
TRBJ2-7	TRBV4-3	few	TRBD1	TGCGCCAGCAGCCCTGACAGGGGAAGGAACGAGCAGTACTTC	CASSPDRGRNEQYF
TRBJ1-5	TRBV28	.	TRBD1	TGTGCCAGCAGTCCCGTGGACAGGCGGGATCAGCCCCAGCATTTT	CASSPVDRRDQPQHF
TRBJ2-5	TRBV28	.	.	TGTGCCAGCAGTGTATACGTCGGGGGACGAGAGACCCAGTACTTC	CASSVYVGGRETQYF
TRBJ1-3	TRBV25-1	.	TRBD1	TGTGCCAGCAGTGAACCGGACAGGGGGCCTTCCTTTGGAAACACCATATATTTT	CASSEPDRGPSFGNTIYF
TRBJ2-7	TRBV11-2	once	TRBD2	TGTGCCAGCAGCTTATGGTTCAGGGAGGGGTACGAGCAGTACTTC	CASSLWFREGYEQYF
TRBJ1-1	TRBV5-4	.	.	TGTGCCAGCAGCCGGCAACAGGCGATGAACACTGAAGCTTTCTTT	CASSRQQAMNTEAFF
TRBJ1-1	TRBV7-9	.	.	TGTGCCAGCAGCTTTAAGGGGGGGAACACTGAAGCTTTCTTT	CASSFKGGNTEAFF